This TCR beta chain was obtained from a study of cytomegalovirus exposure and HLA in healthy donors. The study, taken as a whole, reports: Rarity marked most TCR sequences, yet some public TCRs occurred in many donors.

Trimming at V came to 6 bases and at J to 7 bases, leaving 9 bases not matched to a gene. CDR1 and CDR2 (germline): SQVTM, ANQGSEA. The CDR3 sequence is 12 residues long. PCR amplification relied on 60 Vbeta primers (plus 13 Jbeta primers). Generated by immunoSEQ multiplex PCR, the TCRdb table keeps only in-frame clones and is missing some. The table lists tens of thousands of clones, 81% of them singletons. Turning to this clone: The antigen remains undetermined.

Sequenced: PBMCs. The gene calls are TRBV29-1 and TRBJ2-7; 7 nucleotides align to TRBD1. The origin of this receptor is a man in his forties or fifties in good health and CMV-seronegative. The chain's CDR3 is CSVGDRVYEQYF. The CDR3 bases are TGCAGCGTCGGCGACAGGGTTTATGAGCAGTACTTC.